This is a list of T cell receptor beta chains from one sample in a study of blood T cell repertoires in COVID-19. Clones were sequenced by immunoSEQ multiplex PCR, and TCRdb holds only the in-frame ones, with some missing. This table has more than 95,000 clones, over 75% appearing once. The source material was peripheral blood. All receptors come from a man aged 50 to 60 with acute or convalescent COVID-19. CDR3s leave out the opening cysteine and the closing phenylalanine or tryptophan.

j_gene: TRBJ2-1; v_gene: TRBV10-3; CDR3aa: AISELAGGGNEQF
j_gene: TRBJ2-1; v_gene: TRBV12-5; CDR3aa: ASGSRTSGSSEQF
j_gene: TRBJ2-5; v_gene: TRBV18; CDR3aa: ASSPKGRDGTQY
j_gene: TRBJ1-2; v_gene: TRBV11-3; CDR3aa: ASSAHLGDSEGYT
j_gene: TRBJ2-2; v_gene: TRBV27; CDR3aa: ASFRLAGVPGELF
j_gene: TRBJ2-5; v_gene: TRBV29-1; CDR3aa: SVLSSGAQETQY
j_gene: TRBJ2-5; v_gene: TRBV12-3/TRBV12-4; CDR3aa: ASSSGQGETQY
j_gene: TRBJ2-3; v_gene: TRBV5-1; CDR3aa: ASSLGLAGVTDTQY
j_gene: TRBJ1-5; v_gene: TRBV19; CDR3aa: ASRRDTLERQPQH
j_gene: TRBJ1-1; v_gene: TRBV6-5; CDR3aa: ASSPPGGLTEAF
j_gene: TRBJ2-7; v_gene: TRBV5-4; CDR3aa: ASSPTDRGTYEQY
j_gene: TRBJ2-7; v_gene: TRBV7-7; CDR3aa: ASSNRAGEQY
j_gene: TRBJ2-1; v_gene: TRBV4-1; CDR3aa: ASSQEPAGGYNEQF
j_gene: TRBJ2-7; v_gene: TRBV24-1; CDR3aa: ATSESGRASYEQY
j_gene: TRBJ1-1; v_gene: TRBV5-1; CDR3aa: ASSLTGYTEAF
j_gene: TRBJ2-1; v_gene: TRBV5-1; CDR3aa: ASSLEGLAGGRQF
j_gene: TRBJ2-7; v_gene: TRBV6-5; CDR3aa: ASSYTLRGSSYEQY
j_gene: TRBJ1-1; v_gene: TRBV5-1; CDR3aa: ASSSTGLDTEAF
j_gene: TRBJ1-5; v_gene: TRBV6-6; CDR3aa: ASSYRNQPQH
j_gene: TRBJ2-2; v_gene: TRBV7-7; CDR3aa: ASSLDGLAGDTGELF
j_gene: TRBJ2-5; v_gene: TRBV6-5; CDR3aa: ASSYARAQY
j_gene: TRBJ2-7; v_gene: TRBV7-9; CDR3aa: ASIEWGLDTYEQY
j_gene: TRBJ1-6; v_gene: TRBV7-9; CDR3aa: ASSPGQGIDSPLH
j_gene: TRBJ1-1; v_gene: TRBV6-1; CDR3aa: ASSEAWRTEAF
j_gene: TRBJ2-7; v_gene: TRBV7-9; CDR3aa: ASSTGTLEQY
j_gene: TRBJ2-5; v_gene: TRBV6-6; CDR3aa: ASRSQETQY
j_gene: TRBJ2-1; v_gene: TRBV30; CDR3aa: AWSDPRAGGLYNEQF
j_gene: TRBJ2-7; v_gene: TRBV10-1; CDR3aa: ASVGRADYEQY
j_gene: TRBJ2-7; v_gene: TRBV2; CDR3aa: ASSDVADITGLPSYEQY
j_gene: TRBJ2-2; v_gene: TRBV11-2; CDR3aa: ASIKTGVTGELF
j_gene: TRBJ1-6; v_gene: TRBV13; CDR3aa: ASSRPGHLNSPLH
j_gene: TRBJ1-5; v_gene: TRBV18; CDR3aa: ASSPGTGEGQPQH
j_gene: TRBJ2-7; v_gene: TRBV6-5; CDR3aa: ASSSGTRGYEQY
j_gene: TRBJ1-5; v_gene: TRBV15; CDR3aa: ATSVQGADQPQH
j_gene: TRBJ2-2; v_gene: TRBV7-3; CDR3aa: ASSFIASTGELF
j_gene: TRBJ2-3; v_gene: TRBV28; CDR3aa: ASEPGLAGAIDTQY
j_gene: TRBJ1-5; v_gene: TRBV27; CDR3aa: ASSLYSGAGVYSNQPQH
j_gene: TRBJ1-5; v_gene: TRBV28; CDR3aa: ASSSLKSPQH
j_gene: TRBJ2-1; v_gene: TRBV12-3/TRBV12-4; CDR3aa: ASSLPGTRGQF
j_gene: TRBJ2-7; v_gene: TRBV5-6; CDR3aa: ASSLTGTEAYEQY
j_gene: TRBJ2-3; v_gene: TRBV2; CDR3aa: ASSDGTEITDTQY
j_gene: TRBJ1-2; v_gene: TRBV21-1; CDR3aa: ASSKGAVPNYGYT
j_gene: TRBJ1-1; v_gene: TRBV5-1; CDR3aa: ASSLLHRGRGMNTEAF
j_gene: TRBJ2-7; v_gene: TRBV9; CDR3aa: ASSVAPAGTGRYEQY
j_gene: TRBJ1-6; v_gene: TRBV7-3; CDR3aa: ASSWGQFNSPLH
j_gene: TRBJ1-2; v_gene: TRBV7-8; CDR3aa: ASSSGYGYT
j_gene: TRBJ2-3; v_gene: TRBV29-1; CDR3aa: SVDGVTGTGATDTQY
j_gene: TRBJ1-1; v_gene: TRBV11-3; CDR3aa: ASSTEGQGAEAF
j_gene: TRBJ2-3; v_gene: TRBV7-8; CDR3aa: ASSLAGSGSTDTQY
j_gene: TRBJ1-2; v_gene: TRBV5-1; CDR3aa: ASSPLTGAARGYT
j_gene: TRBJ1-5; v_gene: TRBV10-2; CDR3aa: ASSEPPGTAGPQH
j_gene: TRBJ1-1; v_gene: TRBV6-5; CDR3aa: ASSYGGRVNTEAF